The T cell receptor (beta chain) described here comes from a study of spatial heterogeneity in lung cancer. Notes on the study in general: One measure, the expanded intratumoral alpha and beta TCR count, tracked tumor mutation counts.

In TCRdb, the 5' RACE reads were re-called with MiXCR into one record per CDR3 protein. The sample has 2,200 or so distinct CDR3 sequences, about 15% seen once. Described time point: sample taken at primary tumor resection. This clonotype is medium-sized. Its antigen is unknown. Germline CDR1 is SEHNR and CDR2 is FQNEAQ (reference sequence). Trimming cost V 8 bases and J 6 bases, with 9 bases left between them. CDR3 length equals 11 residues. The source material was lung tumor tissue, sampled at surgery. The rearrangement uses TRBV7-9 and TRBJ2-3; D possibly corresponds to TRBD2 (5 bases). This TCR was sampled from a male donor with early-stage non-small cell lung cancer. The CDR3 reads CASGERDTQYF. The CDR3 DNA follows: TGTGCCAGCGGGGAGAGGGATACGCAGTATTTT.